The present TCR beta chain was sequenced within a study of cytomegalovirus exposure and HLA in healthy donors. Study overall: Of around 400 genotyped donors, roughly 81% grouped in the Caucasian-associated ancestry cluster.

The CDR3 contains 16 residues. Germline CDR1 SEHNR, CDR2 FQNEAQ (reference sequence). V was cut by 5 bases and J by 1 base, with 17 bases left in between. Use of 60 Vbeta and 13 Jbeta primers characterized the PCR. Sequencing was performed with immunoSEQ multiplex PCR; in TCRdb, only in-frame clones are kept and a portion is missing. This table holds some 160,000 clones, almost 80% found once. Sequenced material: PBMCs. The chain is built from TRBV7-9 and TRBJ1-2, with a possible D match to TRBD1 (6 bases). This TCR was recovered from a male donor in good health and CMV-seronegative. The CDR3, as DNA: TGTGCCAGCAGCCCGGTGACAGGTTCAATTAACTATGGCTACACCTTC. This gives the protein CASSPVTGSINYGYTF.